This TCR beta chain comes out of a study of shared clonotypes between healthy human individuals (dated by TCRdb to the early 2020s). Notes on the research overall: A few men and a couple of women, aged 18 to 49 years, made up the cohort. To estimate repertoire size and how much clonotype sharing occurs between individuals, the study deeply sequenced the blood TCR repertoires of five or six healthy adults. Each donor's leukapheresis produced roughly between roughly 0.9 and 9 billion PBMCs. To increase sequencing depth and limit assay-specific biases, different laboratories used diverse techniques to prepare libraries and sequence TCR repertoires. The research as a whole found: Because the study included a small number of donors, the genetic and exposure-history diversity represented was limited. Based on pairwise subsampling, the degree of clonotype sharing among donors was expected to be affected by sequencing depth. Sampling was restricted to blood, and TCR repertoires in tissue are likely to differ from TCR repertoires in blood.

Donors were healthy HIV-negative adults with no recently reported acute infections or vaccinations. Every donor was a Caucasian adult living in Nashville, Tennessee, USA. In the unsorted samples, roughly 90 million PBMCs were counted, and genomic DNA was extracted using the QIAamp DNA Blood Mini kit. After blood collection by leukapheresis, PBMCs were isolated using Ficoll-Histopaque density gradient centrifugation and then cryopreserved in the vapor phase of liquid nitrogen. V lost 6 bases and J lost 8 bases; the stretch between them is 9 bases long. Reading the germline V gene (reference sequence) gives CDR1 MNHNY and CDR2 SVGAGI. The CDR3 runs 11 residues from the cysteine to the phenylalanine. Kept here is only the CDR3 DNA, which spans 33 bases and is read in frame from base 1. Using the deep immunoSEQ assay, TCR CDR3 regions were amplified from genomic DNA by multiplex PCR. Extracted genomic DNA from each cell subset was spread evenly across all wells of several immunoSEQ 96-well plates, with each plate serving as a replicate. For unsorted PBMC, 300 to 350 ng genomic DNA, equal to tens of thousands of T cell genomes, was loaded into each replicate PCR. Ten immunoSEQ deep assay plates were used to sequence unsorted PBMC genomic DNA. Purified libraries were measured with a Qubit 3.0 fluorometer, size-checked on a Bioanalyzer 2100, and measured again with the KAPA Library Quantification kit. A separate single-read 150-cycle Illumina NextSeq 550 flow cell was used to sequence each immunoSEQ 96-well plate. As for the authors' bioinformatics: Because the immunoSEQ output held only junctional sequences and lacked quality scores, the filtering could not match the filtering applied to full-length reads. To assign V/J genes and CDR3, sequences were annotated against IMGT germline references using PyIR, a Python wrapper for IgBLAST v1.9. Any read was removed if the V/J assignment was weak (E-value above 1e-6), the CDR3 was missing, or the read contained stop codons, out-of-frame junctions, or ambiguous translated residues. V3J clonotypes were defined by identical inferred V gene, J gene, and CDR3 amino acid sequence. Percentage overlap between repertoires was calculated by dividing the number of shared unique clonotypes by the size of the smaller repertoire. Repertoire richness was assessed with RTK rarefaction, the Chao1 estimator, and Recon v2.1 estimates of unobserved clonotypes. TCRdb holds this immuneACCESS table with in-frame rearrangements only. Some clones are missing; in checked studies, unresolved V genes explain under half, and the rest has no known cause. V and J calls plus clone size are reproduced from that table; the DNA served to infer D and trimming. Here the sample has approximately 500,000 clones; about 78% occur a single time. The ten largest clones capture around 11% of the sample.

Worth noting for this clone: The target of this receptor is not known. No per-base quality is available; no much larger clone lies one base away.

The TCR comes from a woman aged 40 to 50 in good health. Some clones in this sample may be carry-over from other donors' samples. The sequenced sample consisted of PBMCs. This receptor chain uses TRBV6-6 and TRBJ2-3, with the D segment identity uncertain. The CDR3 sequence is CASRSVGTQYF. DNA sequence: TGTGCCAGCAGGTCCGTGGGTACGCAGTATTTT.